The 14 T cell receptor beta chains in this list originate from one sample, sequenced in a study of graft-versus-host responses after intestinal transplantation. Data came from immunoSEQ multiplex PCR; TCRdb stores just in-frame clones and leaves some out. The table has 90,000 to 100,000 clones, about 82% seen once. Material: PBMCs, obtained 255 days after intestinal transplant. These receptors were taken from a human patient who received an intestinal transplant, so some T cells may come from the graft donor.

This chain uses TRBV4-1 with TRBJ2-7; no firm D call. CDR3 length: 14 amino acids. V dropped 6 bases and J dropped 0 bases, with 12 bases sitting between them. Per the germline V gene, CDR1 is MGHRA and CDR2 is YSYEKL. The CDR3 reads CASSSHLSSYEQYF. In nucleotides, the CDR3 is TGCGCCAGCAGTTCACATCTCAGCTCCTACGAGCAGTACTTC.

The chain recombines TRBV2 with TRBJ1-5; perhaps TRBD1 as D (6 bases). V lost 8 bases, J lost 0 bases, and 35 bases lay in between. This CDR3 region has 22 residues. Germline CDR1 reads SNHLY; CDR2 reads FYNNEI. CDR3 residues: CASAPGPGGGEVSGYSNQPQHF. DNA for the CDR3: TGTGCCAGCGCCCCGGGACCCGGGGGCGGTGAGGTGTCGGGATATAGCAATCAGCCCCAGCATTTT.

The chain couples TRBV2 to TRBJ2-3, with TRBD2 identical over 8 bases. Germline V gene sequence: CDR1 SNHLY, CDR2 FYNNEI. Trimming cost V 9 bases and J 7 bases; bases outside gene matches: 6. This CDR3 spans 12 amino acids. The CDR3 protein is CARRGGGNTQYF. The CDR3 nucleotides are TGTGCCAGACGGGGGGGCGGGAATACGCAGTATTTT.

This chain connects TRBV19 to TRBJ1-6, with D perhaps matching TRBD1 (5 bases). There are 17 residues in the CDR3. V lost 4 bases, J lost 6 bases, and 19 bases lay in between. Germline assignment: CDR1 LNHDA and CDR2 SQIVND (reference sequence). The CDR3 DNA follows: TGTGCCAGTAGTACGCCTCCGGGGACGGGACCTAATTCACCCCTCCACTTT. Its translation is CASSTPPGTGPNSPLHF.

J is TRBJ1-5 and V is TRBV28; tentatively, D is TRBD1 (6 bases). Germline CDR1 and CDR2: MDHEN and SYDVKM. The length of the CDR3 is 15 residues. Deletions cut 7 bases from V and 3 bases from J, with 16 bases between. This chain's CDR3 is CASTEGTGYNQPQHF. In DNA form, the CDR3 reads TGTGCCAGCACCGAAGGAACAGGGTACAATCAGCCCCAGCATTTT.

The gene calls are TRBV5-1 and TRBJ1-1, with 10 bases lining up with TRBD1. With V trimmed by 0 bases and J by 7 bases, 3 bases remained unmatched. Per the germline V gene, CDR1 is SGHRS and CDR2 is YFSETQ. This CDR3 is 14 amino acids long. This CDR3 reads CASSLGQGASEAFF. CDR3 in DNA: TGCGCCAGCAGCTTGGGACAGGGGGCAAGTGAAGCTTTCTTT.

This chain connects TRBV2 to TRBJ1-3; the D gene is possibly TRBD1 (5 bases). Trimming left V 7 bases short and J 3 bases short, with 10 bases between. Germline values: CDR1 SNHLY, CDR2 FYNNEI. The length of the CDR3 is 13 residues. The CDR3 DNA is TGTGCCAGCACCAGACAGTTTGGAAACACCATATATTTT. Protein product: CASTRQFGNTIYF. The complete variable domain, with remaining parts taken from reference TRBV2 and TRBJ1-3, reads EPEVTQTPSHQVTQMGQEVILRCVPISNHLYFYWYRQILGQKVEFLVSFYNNEISEKSEIFDDQFSVERPDGSNFTLKIRSTKLEDSAMYFCASTRQFGNTIYFGEGSWLTVV.

J is TRBJ1-4 and V is TRBV5-4; a possible D gene is TRBD1 (6 bases). V lost 5 bases to trimming and J lost 5 bases, with 16 bases between them. This CDR3 is 15 amino acids long. CDR1 is SGHNT, CDR2 YYREEE, per germline (reference sequence). The DNA of the CDR3 is TGTGCCAGCAGTTTACAGGGTTGGGAGAATGAAAAACTGTTTTTT. Translation: CASSLQGWENEKLFF.

This chain uses TRBV11-2 with TRBJ2-3; D unclear. V was shortened by 0 bases and J by 1 base, with 8 bases between the two germline ends. Germline loops: CDR1 SGHAT, CDR2 FQNNGV. The CDR3 has 15 amino acids. The CDR3 loop is CASSLDLTGTDTQYF. In DNA, the CDR3 is TGTGCCAGCAGCTTAGATTTGACCGGCACAGATACGCAGTATTTT.

This chain links TRBV10-3 with TRBJ2-7; 7 nucleotides line up with TRBD1. The germline gives CDR1 ENHRY, CDR2 SYGVKD. V lost 4 bases to trimming and J lost 2 bases; unmatched junction nucleotides: 11. The length of the CDR3 is 16 residues. CDR3 bases: TGTGCCATCAGTGGGCCAGCCGGGACAGCGACCTACGAGCAGTACTTC. This translates into CAISGPAGTATYEQYF.

The chain uses TRBV9 and TRBJ1-5, with TRBD1 as a possible D gene (5 bases). The germline V gene encodes CDR1 SGDLS and CDR2 YYNGEE. The CDR3 sequence is 12 residues long. Trimming took off 9 bases at V and 6 bases at J, with 13 bases between the two ends. In nucleotides, the CDR3 is TGTGCCACCAGGGTTTCTGGTCAGCCCCAGCATTTT. It specifies CATRVSGQPQHF.

V is TRBV7-9 and J is TRBJ2-2; D may be TRBD1 (5 bases). Germline V gene data show CDR1 as SEHNR and CDR2 as FQNEAQ (reference sequence). The CDR3 length is 14 residues. V lost 3 bases and J lost 1, with 6 bases in between. The CDR3 region is CASSFRGNTGELFF. The DNA of the CDR3 is TGTGCCAGCAGCTTTAGGGGGAACACCGGGGAGCTGTTTTTT.

V gene TRBV23-1 combines with J gene TRBJ1-2, with D tentatively TRBD1 (5 bases). TRBV23-1 is given ORF status, its function remaining uncertain. V dropped 4 bases and J dropped 7 bases, with 13 bases sitting between them. This CDR3 is 13 amino acids long. Written as DNA, the CDR3 is TGCGCCAGCAGTCCACGTCGGGACTCTGGCTACACCTTC. Residues: CASSPRRDSGYTF.

This chain connects TRBV27 to TRBJ1-3; D gene ambiguous. The germline gives CDR1 MNHEY, CDR2 SMNVEV (reference sequence). The CDR3 runs 14 residues. V lost 0 bases to trimming and J lost 4 bases, with 7 bases between them. Here the CDR3 DNA reads TGTGCCAGCAGTTTATCGAAGGTGGGAAACACCATATATTTT. It encodes CASSLSKVGNTIYF.